This TCR beta chain was captured in a study of T cells expressing NK-cell markers. Overall study context: Sorted CD3+CD56-NKG2C+, CD3+CD56+NKG2C+ and CD3+CD56+NKG2C- T cells supplied the TCR beta repertoires. Study findings and constraints: Unclear, still, was the HCMV specificity of the expanded NKG2C+ T cell clones. Dominant NKG2C+ clonotype frequencies of about 1.0-7.5% of CD8+ T cells were measured in several donors.

Reprocessing the 5' RACE reads, TCRdb reports a single entry for every CDR3 protein and omits DNA. The sample data list fewer than 400,000 distinct CDR3 sequences. Germline V gene sequence: CDR1 SGHRS, CDR2 YFSETQ. CDR3 length equals 14 residues. Turning to this clonotype: As yet, its antigen is unknown.

The receptor's source is a woman aged 45-65 years in good health. The V gene is TRBV5-1, the J gene TRBJ1-1; TCRdb selects TRBD1, and the lack of DNA leaves this call unchecked. The sample consisted of blood T cells: a sorted CD56 or NKG2C T cell subset, CD4+ or CD8+ T cells, or bulk PBMC T cells (not recorded which). The CDR3 region is CASSAQGVDPEAFF.